Described below is a single T cell receptor (beta chain) sequence and its context. Antigen: not known. Primers included in the PCR were 60 Vbeta and 13 Jbeta primers. Generated by immunoSEQ multiplex PCR, the TCRdb table keeps only in-frame clones and is missing some. Of 210,000 or so clones listed, more than 60% were seen once; the top ten hold roughly 2.6%. This specimen comes from a study of cytomegalovirus exposure and HLA in healthy donors. Findings and limits, study-wide: While the bulk of TCR sequences proved rare, some public TCRs turned up in many donors.

V trimming: 0 bases; J trimming: 3 bases; junction bases outside the gene matches: 2. The CDR3 spans 16 residues. Germline assignment: CDR1 SGHDT and CDR2 YYEEEE. This chain links TRBV5-6 with TRBJ1-4; 10 bases map to TRBD1. The sequencing input was PBMCs. This TCR was sampled from an older woman in good health and CMV-seropositive. The CDR3 nucleotides read TGTGCCAGCAGCTTGGTGGACAGGGGGGCTAATGAAAAACTGTTTTTT. Its protein product is CASSLVDRGANEKLFF.